The source of this T cell receptor (beta chain) is a study of T-cell reconstitution after alpha-beta-depleted transplantation in children. As it was prepared, the TCRbeta library received unique molecular identifiers. TCRdb reprocessed the PCR reads via MiXCR and lists one record per CDR3 protein. There are a few hundred thousand distinct CDR3 sequences in the sample; roughly 13% occur only once, and over 2% lies in the top ten. Germline values: CDR1 MNHEY, CDR2 SVGAGI. The CDR3 contains 17 residues. The V segment lost 2 bases and the J segment 4 bases; nucleotides outside the gene matches: 11. This clonotype was seen more than once but under ten times.

The sequences come from PBMCs, mostly from graft donor cells, collected 360 days after TCRalphabeta/CD19-depleted stem cell transplant. The chain uses TRBV6-5 and TRBJ2-1; 7 bases line up with TRBD1. This TCR was sampled from a male patient younger than 18 who had a stem cell transplant for acute myeloid leukemia, so the T cells may come from the graft donor. CDR3 in DNA: TGTGCCAGCAGTTACGGGCTTGGGAGCAGGGGGTACAATGAGCAGTTCTTC. This codes for CASSYGLGSRGYNEQFF.